This note documents a single TCR beta chain sequence. The antigen is undetermined. Running of the v3.0 immunoSEQ assay took place at survey level. Data came from immunoSEQ multiplex PCR; TCRdb stores just in-frame clones and leaves some out. The table lists roughly 20,000 clones, more than 75% of them singletons, with about 4% in the top ten. The length of the CDR3 is 15 residues. This specimen belongs to a study of long-term antiretroviral therapy in people with HIV. Broader study findings: Blood sampling spanned 2004 to 2017, possibly under older ART regimens.

The sample consisted of unsorted PBMCs, taken 2.3 years after starting antiretroviral therapy. The chain links TRBV21-1 to TRBJ2-7; the table assigns TRBD2, which was not confirmed against the DNA. TRBV21-1 is termed a pseudogene. The sequence came from a man in his 60s with HIV. The CDR3, as DNA: TGTGCCAGCAGCAAAGAAGCGGGAGGCCCCTACGAGCAGTACTTC. It yields the protein CASSKEAGGPYEQYF.